This T cell receptor beta chain was recorded in a study of cytomegalovirus exposure and HLA in healthy donors. Germline CDR1 is SQVTM and CDR2 is ANQGSEA. Trimming cost V 4 bases and J 5 bases, with 14 bases left between them. This CDR3 is built from 13 residues. The PCR ran on 60 Vbeta and 13 Jbeta primers. Measured with immunoSEQ multiplex PCR; TCRdb has only the in-frame clones, and not every one. The data contain about 160,000 clones, 65% to 90% of them singletons. This chain uses TRBV29-1 with TRBJ1-1, with D perhaps matching TRBD1 (5 bases). This sequence was found in a man aged 45-60 years in good health and CMV-seropositive. What was sequenced was PBMCs. DNA for the CDR3: TGCAGCGTTGGTGCCAGGGCTGGAACTGAAGCTTTCTTT. Its translation: CSVGARAGTEAFF.